These 14 T cell receptor beta chains share one sample of origin, sequenced in a study of blood T cells in healthy people across ages. A J-beta primer mix and a sample-barcoded 5' primer were used in a second PCR of about 7 to 12 cycles. TCRdb redid the calling of the 5' RACE reads with MiXCR, one entry per CDR3 protein. The data contain 550,000 to 700,000 distinct CDR3 sequences, 25% to 30% of them seen just once; the ten biggest clones take up approximately 17%. Sequencing used blood. The receptors derive from a woman between 65 and 79 years old in good health.

This clonotype has a handful of counts. The chain has TRBV5-5 and TRBJ2-2; 9 bases fit TRBD1. This CDR3 is built from 16 residues. CDR1 and CDR2 from the germline V gene are SGHKS and YYEKEE (reference sequence). V gave up 0 bases and J gave up 7 bases; unmatched junction bases: 7. The CDR3 nucleotides are TGTGCCAGCAGCTTGGAGGGACAGGGACAGGTCGGGGAGCTGTTTTTT. Its translation is CASSLEGQGQVGELFF.

The J gene is TRBJ2-5, the V gene TRBV7-2; 7 positions agree with TRBD2. With V trimmed by 4 bases and J by 2 bases, 4 bases remained unmatched. Germline V gene lookup returns CDR1 SGHTA and CDR2 FQGNSA. The CDR3 length is 14 residues. CDR3 sequence: CASSSMGGQETQYF. The CDR3 DNA sequence: TGTGCCAGCAGCTCCATGGGGGGGCAAGAGACCCAGTACTTC.

The chain links TRBV27 to TRBJ1-1; 7 bases fit TRBD1. V lost 6 bases, J lost 6 bases, and 22 bases stayed unmatched. Germline lookup yields CDR1 MNHEY and CDR2 SMNVEV (reference sequence). The CDR3 covers 18 residues. CDR3 loop: CASRDRLRAGDGKSEAFF. The CDR3, as DNA: TGTGCCAGCAGGGACAGGTTGAGGGCCGGGGATGGAAAATCTGAAGCTTTCTTT.

This clonotype was detected ten times or more. J is TRBJ2-3 and V is TRBV2; 7 positions agree with TRBD2. Per the germline V gene, CDR1 is SNHLY and CDR2 is FYNNEI. The CDR3 totals 12 residues. V shed 8 bases and J 5 bases; nucleotides not matched to a gene: 4. This CDR3 reads CASWGGGDTQYF. Here the CDR3 DNA reads TGTGCCAGCTGGGGGGGTGGAGATACGCAGTATTTT.

The chain recombines TRBV6-1 with TRBJ1-6; D unclear. CDR1 is MNHNS, CDR2 SASEGT, per germline. Between the trimmed V and J ends, which lost 0 bases and 1 base, there was a span of 7 bases. This CDR3 region has 16 residues. CDR3 sequence (DNA): TGTGCCAGCAGTGAAGCGGGGTATTCCTATAATTCACCCCTCCACTTT. This sequence encodes CASSEAGYSYNSPLHF.

This chain links TRBV9 with TRBJ2-5; D gene unclear. Between the trimmed V and J ends, which lost 2 bases and 5 bases, there was a span of 13 bases. Germline-derived CDR1 and CDR2 are SGDLS and YYNGEE. The CDR3 contains 14 residues. The CDR3 region has the DNA TGTGCCAGCAGCGTTGGTGGTAGGTGGGAGACCCAGTACTTC. This gives the protein CASSVGGRWETQYF.

The chain carries TRBV7-2 and TRBJ1-3; maybe TRBD1 (6 bases). Germline V lookup: CDR1 SGHTA, CDR2 FQGNSA. Trimming removed 5 bases at V and 1 base at J, with 12 bases between. The CDR3 is 15 amino acids. The CDR3 bases are TGTGCCAGCAGCCCGGGGGGGCCTTCTGGAAACACCATATATTTT. Translating gives CASSPGGPSGNTIYF.

The chain employs TRBV7-2 and TRBJ2-4; weak D call: TRBD1 (6 bases). Germline CDR1 is SGHTA and CDR2 is FQGNSA. The CDR3 length is 17 residues. The V end lost 1 base, the J end lost 0 bases, and 13 bases lay between the germline ends. CDR3 in DNA: TGTGCCAGCAGCTTAGTCTACAGGGAGATAGCCAAAAACATTCAGTACTTC. Translating gives CASSLVYREIAKNIQYF.

Concerning this clonotype: Possible read error: a much larger clone is one base away. This chain connects TRBV6-5 to TRBJ1-1; D may be TRBD1 (5 bases). The germline gives CDR1 MNHEY, CDR2 SVGAGI. The CDR3 runs to 14 residues. The CDR3 here is CASSYSHRNTDAFF. The DNA for the CDR3 is TGTGCCAGCAGTTACTCGCACAGGAACACTGACGCTTTCTTT.

As regards this clonotype: Mismatch with germline at one junction end may stem from a read error. V usage is TRBV2 and J usage is TRBJ2-5; 9 bases align to TRBD1. This CDR3 region has 15 residues. Germline V gene lookup returns CDR1 SNHLY and CDR2 FYNNEI. CDR3 region: CVSGDRGSGQETQYF. The CDR3 coding sequence is TGTGTCAGCGGAGACAGGGGGTCGGGGCAAGAGACCCAGTACTTC.

The sample holds a few counts of this clonotype. V usage is TRBV7-2 and J usage is TRBJ2-1; 8 nucleotides line up with TRBD1. Germline V gives CDR1 SGHTA, CDR2 FQGNSA. The CDR3 spans 14 residues. V shed 4 bases and J 9 bases; nucleotides not matched to a gene: 8. The CDR3, as DNA: TGTGCCAGCAGCTCCGGACAGGGATACGGTGAGCAGTTCTTC. This translates into CASSSGQGYGEQFF.

The CDR3 is CASSQDGRGAQQYF. CDR3 nucleotides: TGCGCCAGCAGCCAAGACGGAAGAGGGGCACAGCAGTACTTC. The chain uses TRBV4-3 and TRBJ2-7; D is possibly TRBD1 or TRBD2 (5 bases each). The CDR3 sequence is 14 residues long. CDR1 is LGHNA, CDR2 YSLEER, per germline. V shed 0 bases and J shed 8 bases, with 14 bases lying between them.

This clonotype turned up a few times. V gene TRBV6-2 or TRBV6-3 combines with J gene TRBJ2-5; possibly TRBD2 for D (6 bases). The germline V gene has CDR1 MNHEY and CDR2 SVGEGT. V shed 0 bases and J shed 4 bases, with 9 bases lying between them. The CDR3 spans 14 residues. The CDR3 here is CASSYSGTRETQYF. The CDR3 nucleotides are TGTGCCAGCAGTTACTCAGGGACTCGAGAGACCCAGTACTTC.

The genes are TRBV5-1 and TRBJ2-1; D remains unclear. This CDR3 comprises 17 residues. CDR1 and CDR2 (germline): SGHRS, YFSETQ. V lost 0 bases and J 0 bases, leaving 13 bases between the germline ends. CDR3 nucleotides: TGCGCCAGCAGCTTGGGTCCAGCGAGGAGCTCCTACAATGAGCAGTTCTTC. Translation gives CASSLGPARSSYNEQFF.